The entry below gives a single T cell receptor (beta chain) sequence along with its context. The CDR3 loop spans 17 amino acids. The trim removed 4 bases at V and 4 bases at J, leaving 14 bases unmatched. Germline assignment: CDR1 SGHNT and CDR2 YYREEE (reference sequence). A multiplex PCR was run with 60 Vbeta primers and 13 Jbeta primers. Sequenced by immunoSEQ multiplex PCR; TCRdb stores in-frame clones only, minus some. The table includes roughly 160,000 clones, more than 60% detected once. The entry originates in a study of cytomegalovirus exposure and HLA in healthy donors. The clonotype was recovered from a woman between 45 and 60 years old in good health and CMV-seropositive. The sequencing sample was made of PBMCs. The V and J genes are TRBV5-4 and TRBJ1-2; 9 bases map to TRBD1. CDR3 nucleotides: TGTGCCAGCAGCCGACTTGGTGCGGGACAGGGACTCTATGGCTACACCTTC. Protein sequence: CASSRLGAGQGLYGYTF.